A single sample is the source of the 21 T cell receptor beta chains below, sequenced in a study of T cell responses to AZD1222 COVID-19 vaccine. Assay used: immunoSEQ multiplex PCR; TCRdb lists only in-frame clones, some missing. The data contain 150,000 to 200,000 clones, about nine tenths of them singletons. The sequencing here drew on peripheral blood, taken 28 days after the second dose of the MenACWY control vaccine. All receptors come from an adult who received the MenACWY meningococcal vaccine as a control.

The V call is TRBV30, the J call TRBJ1-5, with TRBD1 matching 7 bases. The V gene's germline CDR1 is GTSNPN and CDR2 SVGIG (reference sequence). Trimming removed 1 base from V and 4 bases from J; junction bases left unmatched: 4. The CDR3 is 14 amino acids. The DNA for the CDR3 is TGTGCCTGGAGTGAAATACAGGGGAATCAGCCCCAGCATTTT. It encodes CAWSEIQGNQPQHF.

CDR3 DNA sequence: TGTGCCAGCAGCGTAGAAGGGCGGTGGGAGACCCAGTACTTC. This sequence encodes CASSVEGRWETQYF. V usage is TRBV9 and J usage is TRBJ2-5; D remains unclear. Per germline, CDR1 SGDLS and CDR2 YYNGEE. The V end lost 0 bases, the J end lost 5 bases, and 11 bases lay between the germline ends. The CDR3 is made up of 14 amino acids.

The V and J genes are TRBV4-1 and TRBJ1-1; D is possibly TRBD1 (5 bases). The CDR3 is 15 amino acids. The germline CDR1 and CDR2 sequences are MGHRA and YSYEKL. Trimming left V 6 bases short and J 5 bases short, with 19 bases between. In DNA form, the CDR3 reads TGCGCCAGCAGTACGGAGTGGCCGGGGGGAACTGAAGCTTTCTTT. Translation: CASSTEWPGGTEAFF.

This clone was recorded many times. V gene TRBV7-2 combines with J gene TRBJ2-5, with 8 positions matching TRBD2. The V gene end was trimmed by 0 bases and the J gene end by 4 bases; junction bases not matched to a gene: 4. Germline lookup yields CDR1 SGHTA and CDR2 FQGNSA. The CDR3 has 15 residues. The CDR3: CASSLARLAGETQYF. The CDR3 nucleotides are TGTGCCAGCAGCTTAGCGCGGCTAGCGGGAGAGACCCAGTACTTC.

The rearrangement joins TRBV5-4 to TRBJ1-1, with no clear D. The germline V and J ends were trimmed by 5 bases and 1 base, with 15 bases remaining between them. This CDR3 spans 15 amino acids. The V gene's germline CDR1 is SGHNT and CDR2 YYREEE (reference sequence). CDR3 sequence (DNA): TGTGCCAGCAGGTTCGGTCCCGGGCCGAACACTGAAGCTTTCTTT. It encodes CASRFGPGPNTEAFF.

The V call is TRBV9, the J call TRBJ2-7, with D possibly matching TRBD1 (5 bases). This CDR3 has 15 residues. V was cut by 0 bases and J by 4 bases, with 14 bases left in between. CDR1 SGDLS and CDR2 YYNGEE come from the germline V gene. The CDR3 DNA reads TGTGCCAGCAGCGTAGGCGACAGCCTACTTTACGAGCAGTACTTC. Residues: CASSVGDSLLYEQYF.

The V and J genes are TRBV15 and TRBJ2-3; tentatively, D is TRBD2 (5 bases). Germline V gives CDR1 LNHNV, CDR2 YYDKDF (reference sequence). Trimming left V 2 bases short and J 2 bases short, with 14 bases between. The CDR3 totals 16 residues. The CDR3 loop reads CATSRPGGYYTDTQYF. In DNA, the CDR3 is TGTGCCACCAGCAGACCCGGAGGATACTACACAGATACGCAGTATTTT.

This clone was counted only a few times. The rearrangement uses TRBV11-2 and TRBJ1-2; D is undetermined. V lost 1 base and J lost 8, with 17 bases in between. Germline V gene sequence: CDR1 SGHAT, CDR2 FQNNGV. The CDR3 loop spans 15 amino acids. The CDR3 DNA reads as TGTGCCAGCAGCTTAGGCGCGGGTATGGCGGTCGGCTACACCTTC. Amino acids: CASSLGAGMAVGYTF.

This chain links TRBV7-2 with TRBJ2-5, with TRBD1 matching 11 bases. Germline V CDR1 and CDR2: SGHTA, FQGNSA. CDR3 length: 15 amino acids. Germline trimming cut 5 bases from V and 5 bases from J; bases unmatched to any gene: 7. As DNA, the CDR3 is TGTGCCAGCAGCAAGTGGACAGGGGGCGTGGAGACCCAGTACTTC. Its protein product is CASSKWTGGVETQYF.

This clone was seen only once. J is TRBJ1-2 and V is TRBV6-2 or TRBV6-3; unclear D gene. Trimming cost V 6 bases and J 5 bases, with 10 bases left between them. The CDR3 is 12 amino acids. Germline-derived CDR1 and CDR2 are MNHEY and SVGEGT. CDR3 residues: CASSFNKYGYTF. For the CDR3, the DNA is TGTGCCAGCAGCTTTAACAAATATGGCTACACCTTC.

J is TRBJ1-2 and V is TRBV7-2; D remains ambiguous. V lost 3 bases, J lost 5 bases, and 13 bases lay in between. Germline CDR1 SGHTA, CDR2 FQGNSA. This CDR3 has 14 amino acids. CDR3 sequence: CASSFSGEEYGYTF. The CDR3 region has the DNA TGTGCCAGCAGCTTTTCTGGGGAGGAGTATGGCTACACCTTC.

The chain joins TRBV19 to TRBJ2-3, with 10 bases aligning to TRBD2. CDR1 is LNHDA, CDR2 SQIVND, per germline (reference sequence). This CDR3 comprises 15 residues. The V segment lost 3 bases and the J segment 4 bases; nucleotides outside the gene matches: 4. DNA for the CDR3: TGTGCCAGTAGTATCTCTAGCGGGAGATCAGATACGCAGTATTTT. This gives the protein CASSISSGRSDTQYF.

This clone was detected once. The DNA of the CDR3 is TGCAGTGCTGGGACGTTGTACGAGCAGTACTTC. Its protein is CSAGTLYEQYF. The chain links TRBV20-1 to TRBJ2-7, with D perhaps given as TRBD1 or TRBD2 (5 bases each). Germline CDR1 is DFQATT and CDR2 is SNEGSKA (reference sequence). CDR3 length: 11 amino acids. The V gene lost 5 bases and the J gene lost 4 bases, with 9 bases spanning the gap.

V gene TRBV28 combines with J gene TRBJ1-1, with no clear D. CDR3 length: 13 residues. Germline-derived CDR1 and CDR2 are MDHEN and SYDVKM. Between the trimmed V and J ends, which lost 4 bases and 2 bases, there was a span of 8 bases. CDR3 sequence: CASSYTDNTEAFF. As DNA, the CDR3 is TGTGCCAGCAGTTATACGGACAACACTGAAGCTTTCTTT.

This rearrangement joins TRBV24-1 to TRBJ2-3; D not certain. This CDR3 is 15 amino acids long. The V end was cut by 4 bases, the J end by 0 bases, with 10 bases between. CDR1 and CDR2 from the germline V gene are KGHDR and SFDVKD. The CDR3 sequence: CATSDYTESTDTQYF. The DNA for the CDR3 is TGTGCCACCAGTGACTACACAGAGAGCACAGATACGCAGTATTTT.

The V and J genes are TRBV7-2 and TRBJ1-1, with D possibly being TRBD1 (6 bases). V was clipped by 1 base and J by 3 bases, with 18 bases between them. The germline V gene encodes CDR1 SGHTA and CDR2 FQGNSA. The CDR3 has 17 amino acids. The CDR3 region has the DNA TGTGCCAGCAGCTTAGGGATATTTCGGGGGCTGGACACTGAAGCTTTCTTT. Translating gives CASSLGIFRGLDTEAFF.

The chain employs TRBV28 and TRBJ2-1, with D uncertain. Trimming stripped 7 bases from V and 6 bases from J, with 16 bases between. CDR3 length equals 14 residues. Per germline, CDR1 MDHEN and CDR2 SYDVKM. CDR3 coding DNA: TGTGCCAGCACCCAGGTGGCGTGGTCCAATGAGCAGTTCTTC. Translated: CASTQVAWSNEQFF.

The chain couples TRBV3-1 (or the pseudogene TRBV3-2) to TRBJ2-7; D is unclear. V was clipped by 1 base and J by 3 bases, with 10 bases between them. This CDR3 comprises 14 residues. Germline-derived CDR1 and CDR2 are LGHDT and YNNKEL (reference sequence). CDR3 residues: CASSQVLGNYEQYF. The CDR3 DNA is TGTGCCAGCAGCCAAGTTCTCGGCAACTACGAGCAGTACTTC.

The rearrangement links TRBV28 to TRBJ2-7; D is undetermined. Trimming left V 3 bases short and J 7 bases short, with 13 bases between. CDR1 and CDR2 (germline): MDHEN, SYDVKM. This CDR3 comprises 13 residues. The CDR3 DNA is TGTGCCAGCAGTTTCCCTGTTGGACGGGAGCAGTACTTC. It yields the protein CASSFPVGREQYF.

CDR3 DNA: TGCGCCAGCAGCGGAGGGGACAGCCAAGGGGGCTACACCTTC. This codes for CASSGGDSQGGYTF. This chain links TRBV5-1 with TRBJ1-2, with TRBD1 identical over 7 bases. Germline CDR1 SGHRS, CDR2 YFSETQ. The junction had 11 bases not matched to a gene; V was cut back by 4 bases and J by 8 bases. The CDR3 length is 14 residues. The variable domain in full, with the rest retrieved from reference TRBV5-1 and TRBJ1-2, is KAGVTQTPRYLIKTRGQQVTLSCSPISGHRSVSWYQQTPGQGLQFLFEYFSETQRNKGNFPGRFSGRQFSNSRSEMNVSTLELGDSALYLCASSGGDSQGGYTFGSGTRLTVV.

This chain joins TRBV3-1 (or the pseudogene TRBV3-2) and TRBJ2-3, with D perhaps matching TRBD1 (6 bases). Per germline, CDR1 LGHDT and CDR2 YNNKEL (reference sequence). The V and J ends lost 2 bases and 3 bases respectively, with 9 bases between them. CDR3 size: 14 residues. The CDR3 sequence: CASSQRQETDTQYF. The CDR3 bases are TGTGCCAGCAGCCAAAGACAGGAGACAGATACGCAGTATTTT.